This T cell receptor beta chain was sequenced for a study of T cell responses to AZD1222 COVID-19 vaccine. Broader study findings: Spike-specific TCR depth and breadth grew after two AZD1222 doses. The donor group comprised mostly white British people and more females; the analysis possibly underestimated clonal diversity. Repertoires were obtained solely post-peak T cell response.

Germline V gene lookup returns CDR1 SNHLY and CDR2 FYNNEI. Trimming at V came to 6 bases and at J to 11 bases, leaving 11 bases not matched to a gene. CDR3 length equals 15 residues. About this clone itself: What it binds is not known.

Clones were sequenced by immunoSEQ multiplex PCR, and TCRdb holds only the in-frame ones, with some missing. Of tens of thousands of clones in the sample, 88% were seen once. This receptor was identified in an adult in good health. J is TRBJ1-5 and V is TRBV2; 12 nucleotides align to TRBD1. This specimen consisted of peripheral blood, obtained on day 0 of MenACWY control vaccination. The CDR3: CASSVPGQGAGSQHF. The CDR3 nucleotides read TGTGCCAGCAGCGTACCGGGACAGGGGGCCGGATCCCAGCATTTT.